These T cell receptor beta chains were read from a single sample in a study of T cells in Graves' hyperthyroidism and ophthalmopathy. TCRdb processed the multiplex PCR reads anew with MiXCR; each CDR3 protein has one entry. Of about 600,000 distinct CDR3 sequences in the sample, approximately 15% were seen once. Sequenced sample: blood. Receptor source: a woman aged 35 to 49 with Graves' ophthalmopathy. Each CDR3 is given with its conserved first and last residue. The order of the fields is V gene, CDR3 length, J gene, D gene, clone size, CDR3 DNA, CDR3 protein. A D gene is named only where the DNA matches it firmly. Clone size is not always given. Where it is, it says once, few, many or a class for expanded clones.

v_gene: TRBV24-1
len: 16
j_gene: TRBJ2-7
d_gene: TRBD2
abundance: many
CDR3nt: TGTGCCACCAGTGACCCAAGACTAGCGGAGGGCTACGAGCAGTACTTC
CDR3aa: CATSDPRLAEGYEQYF

v_gene: TRBV7-9
len: 13
j_gene: TRBJ1-3
d_gene: -
abundance: many
CDR3nt: TGTGCCAGCAGCTTAGATACGGGAAACACCATATATTTT
CDR3aa: CASSLDTGNTIYF

v_gene: TRBV6-1
len: 16
j_gene: TRBJ1-3
d_gene: -
abundance: -
CDR3nt: TGTGCCAGCAGTTCACGACGGATGAGCTCTGGAAACACCATATATTTT
CDR3aa: CASSSRRMSSGNTIYF

v_gene: TRBV10-1
len: 17
j_gene: TRBJ1-3
d_gene: -
abundance: -
CDR3nt: TGCGCCAGCAGTGAGTCGGGACACCGGGGGTCTGGAAACACCATATATTTT
CDR3aa: CASSESGHRGSGNTIYF

v_gene: TRBV5-4
len: 14
j_gene: TRBJ2-5
d_gene: TRBD1
abundance: many
CDR3nt: TGTGCCAGCAGTTCGGACAGGACCCAAGAGACCCAGTACTTC
CDR3aa: CASSSDRTQETQYF

v_gene: TRBV7-2
len: 16
j_gene: TRBJ1-2
d_gene: -
abundance: -
CDR3nt: TGTGCCAGCAGCTTGAACGGCAGGAACCTTCTTCATGGCTACACCTTC
CDR3aa: CASSLNGRNLLHGYTF

v_gene: TRBV14
len: 13
j_gene: TRBJ2-7
d_gene: -
abundance: few
CDR3nt: TGTGCCAGCCGCCTTACAGGGAGCGACGAGCAGTACTTC
CDR3aa: CASRLTGSDEQYF

v_gene: TRBV2
len: 15
j_gene: TRBJ2-4
d_gene: TRBD2
abundance: few
CDR3nt: TGTGCCAGCGACGCCGGGGAGGGAGCCAAAAACATTCAGTACTTC
CDR3aa: CASDAGEGAKNIQYF

v_gene: TRBV27
len: 12
j_gene: TRBJ2-7
d_gene: -
abundance: many
CDR3nt: TGTGCCAGCAGGGATTCCCTCGGGGAGCAGTACTTC
CDR3aa: CASRDSLGEQYF

v_gene: TRBV20-1
len: 15
j_gene: TRBJ2-3
d_gene: -
abundance: many
CDR3nt: TGCAGTGCTAATGGGGTGGGGGGGCGATTAGATACGCAGTATTTT
CDR3aa: CSANGVGGRLDTQYF

v_gene: TRBV19
len: 14
j_gene: TRBJ1-6
d_gene: -
abundance: -
CDR3nt: TGTGCCAGTAGTTGGGGGGGCCCGAATTCACCCCTCCACTTT
CDR3aa: CASSWGGPNSPLHF

v_gene: TRBV5-1
len: 13
j_gene: TRBJ1-1
d_gene: -
abundance: many
CDR3nt: TGCGCCAGCAGCTTGGAAGGGTTCCCTGAAGCTTTCTTT
CDR3aa: CASSLEGFPEAFF

v_gene: TRBV20-1
len: 12
j_gene: TRBJ2-7
d_gene: -
abundance: many
CDR3nt: TGCAGTGCTAGAACCCAGTCCGGCGAGCAGTACTTC
CDR3aa: CSARTQSGEQYF

v_gene: TRBV7-2
len: 15
j_gene: TRBJ1-5
d_gene: -
abundance: few
CDR3nt: TGTGCCAGCAGCCCCAAGGCCTCGGGGAATCAGCCCCAGCATTTT
CDR3aa: CASSPKASGNQPQHF

v_gene: TRBV18
len: 15
j_gene: TRBJ2-7
d_gene: TRBD1
abundance: -
CDR3nt: TGTGCCAGCTCACCGATGGACAGGGTGGCCTACGAGCAGTACTTC
CDR3aa: CASSPMDRVAYEQYF

v_gene: TRBV27
len: 15
j_gene: TRBJ2-2
d_gene: TRBD1
abundance: -
CDR3nt: TGTGCCAGCAGTCCACGGACAGGGTTGTCCGGGGAGCTGTTTTTT
CDR3aa: CASSPRTGLSGELFF

v_gene: TRBV18
len: 15
j_gene: TRBJ1-1
d_gene: -
abundance: few
CDR3nt: TGTGCCAGCTCACCTAACTTAGGTGGAGAGACTGAAGCTTTCTTT
CDR3aa: CASSPNLGGETEAFF

v_gene: TRBV4-2
len: 15
j_gene: TRBJ2-7
d_gene: TRBD1
abundance: few
CDR3nt: TGTGCCAGCAGTACCCGCGGGACAGGGGCCTACGAGCAGTACTTC
CDR3aa: CASSTRGTGAYEQYF

v_gene: TRBV20-1
len: 14
j_gene: TRBJ1-5
d_gene: -
abundance: many
CDR3nt: TGCAGTGCTAGGGGATGGGGACCTAATCAGCCCCAGCATTTT
CDR3aa: CSARGWGPNQPQHF

v_gene: TRBV12-3/TRBV12-4
len: 13
j_gene: TRBJ1-2
d_gene: TRBD1
abundance: few
CDR3nt: TGTGCCAGCAGTTTAGCAGGGGGCGGCGGCTACACCTTC
CDR3aa: CASSLAGGGGYTF

v_gene: TRBV5-1
len: 14
j_gene: TRBJ1-5
d_gene: -
abundance: few
CDR3nt: TGCGCCAGCAGCCCCGGCGGGGCTGGTCAGCCCCAGCATTTT
CDR3aa: CASSPGGAGQPQHF

v_gene: TRBV20-1
len: 15
j_gene: TRBJ2-7
d_gene: TRBD1
abundance: few
CDR3nt: TGCAGTGCTAGAGATCCCCGGCAGGGGGAGCGCGAGCAGTACTTC
CDR3aa: CSARDPRQGEREQYF

v_gene: TRBV20-1
len: 16
j_gene: TRBJ2-3
d_gene: -
abundance: -
CDR3nt: TGCAGTGCCCGAACCCCGGCCAAGGGGAGCACAGATACGCAGTATTTT
CDR3aa: CSARTPAKGSTDTQYF

v_gene: TRBV11-2
len: 14
j_gene: TRBJ2-3
d_gene: TRBD2
abundance: many
CDR3nt: TGTGCCAGCAGCCCTAGCGGGAGAGGGGATACGCAGTATTTT
CDR3aa: CASSPSGRGDTQYF

v_gene: TRBV2
len: 16
j_gene: TRBJ2-3
d_gene: TRBD1
abundance: few
CDR3nt: TGTGCCAGCAGTGAAGCCGGGACAGGGGCCACAGATACGCAGTATTTT
CDR3aa: CASSEAGTGATDTQYF

v_gene: TRBV10-1
len: 13
j_gene: TRBJ2-1
d_gene: TRBD2
abundance: few
CDR3nt: TGCGCCAGCGCACCGGTCACGGGGGGTGAGCAGTTCTTC
CDR3aa: CASAPVTGGEQFF

v_gene: TRBV9
len: 14
j_gene: TRBJ1-4
d_gene: -
abundance: -
CDR3nt: TGTGCCAGCAGCGTACGGAGGGCAGGTGAAAAACTGTTTTTT
CDR3aa: CASSVRRAGEKLFF

v_gene: TRBV5-1
len: 15
j_gene: TRBJ2-7
d_gene: -
abundance: many
CDR3nt: TGCGCCAGCAGCCCTATCACTAGTGATCGCTACGAGCAGTACTTC
CDR3aa: CASSPITSDRYEQYF

v_gene: TRBV6-1
len: 15
j_gene: TRBJ2-3
d_gene: TRBD2
abundance: -
CDR3nt: TGTGCCAGCCTATCTGCGGGAGGGACTACAGATACGCAGTATTTT
CDR3aa: CASLSAGGTTDTQYF

v_gene: TRBV20-1
len: 15
j_gene: TRBJ2-3
d_gene: TRBD2
abundance: -
CDR3nt: TGCAGTGCTCACACCGGGACTAGAGAGTCAGATACGCAGTATTTT
CDR3aa: CSAHTGTRESDTQYF

v_gene: TRBV6-1
len: 14
j_gene: TRBJ2-5
d_gene: TRBD2
abundance: many
CDR3nt: TGTGCCAGCAGTACCGGGACTAGCGCAGAGACCCAGTACTTC
CDR3aa: CASSTGTSAETQYF

v_gene: TRBV9
len: 13
j_gene: TRBJ1-6
d_gene: -
abundance: few
CDR3nt: TGTGCCAGCAGCGTAGGGACCGGGGCACCCCTCCACTTT
CDR3aa: CASSVGTGAPLHF

v_gene: TRBV2
len: 17
j_gene: TRBJ2-1
d_gene: TRBD2
abundance: many
CDR3nt: TGTGCCAGCAGTGGACCCCTCTTAGGACTAGACCGTAATGAGCAGTTCTTC
CDR3aa: CASSGPLLGLDRNEQFF

v_gene: TRBV28
len: 13
j_gene: TRBJ1-2
d_gene: -
abundance: -
CDR3nt: TGTGCCAGCAGCCCCGGACGAGCGAGTGGCTACACCTTC
CDR3aa: CASSPGRASGYTF

v_gene: TRBV2
len: 15
j_gene: TRBJ1-1
d_gene: TRBD1
abundance: many
CDR3nt: TGTGCCAGCTTAAGAGACGGGACAGGGGTCACTGAAGCTTTCTTT
CDR3aa: CASLRDGTGVTEAFF

v_gene: TRBV19
len: 12
j_gene: TRBJ1-2
d_gene: TRBD1
abundance: -
CDR3nt: TGTGCCAGCCGGGACAGGGGGCTTGGCTACACCTTC
CDR3aa: CASRDRGLGYTF

v_gene: TRBV12-3/TRBV12-4
len: 17
j_gene: TRBJ2-1
d_gene: -
abundance: -
CDR3nt: TGTGCCAGCAGTGCGGCGGTTGGGCTGAGCTCCTACAATGAGCAGTTCTTC
CDR3aa: CASSAAVGLSSYNEQFF

v_gene: TRBV2
len: 15
j_gene: TRBJ2-7
d_gene: TRBD2
abundance: many
CDR3nt: TGTGCCAGCAGTTTACTAGCGGGGAAAGGGAACGAGCAGTACTTC
CDR3aa: CASSLLAGKGNEQYF

v_gene: TRBV7-9
len: 14
j_gene: TRBJ2-1
d_gene: -
abundance: few
CDR3nt: TGTGCCAGCAGCGAGGCTAGCGTATACAATGAGCAGTTCTTC
CDR3aa: CASSEASVYNEQFF

v_gene: TRBV6-5
len: 16
j_gene: TRBJ1-1
d_gene: -
abundance: many
CDR3nt: TGTGCCAGCAGTTACTCGATTGGGGCCAGAACGGGTGAAGCTTTCTTT
CDR3aa: CASSYSIGARTGEAFF

v_gene: TRBV2
len: 15
j_gene: TRBJ1-4
d_gene: TRBD1
abundance: many
CDR3nt: TGTGCCAGCAGGGAAACAGGGGTGCCAAATGAAAAACTGTTTTTT
CDR3aa: CASRETGVPNEKLFF

v_gene: TRBV29-1
len: 12
j_gene: TRBJ1-5
d_gene: TRBD1
abundance: -
CDR3nt: TGCAGCGTTGGGACAGGGGGACAGCCCCAGCATTTT
CDR3aa: CSVGTGGQPQHF

v_gene: TRBV6-5
len: 11
j_gene: TRBJ2-7
d_gene: -
abundance: many
CDR3nt: TGTGCCAGCAGTTACGGACAGGAGCAGTACTTC
CDR3aa: CASSYGQEQYF

v_gene: TRBV7-8
len: 16
j_gene: TRBJ2-5
d_gene: -
abundance: few
CDR3nt: TGTGCCAGCAGCTTAGCTCTTTCCTTCGACGGGGAGACCCAGTACTTC
CDR3aa: CASSLALSFDGETQYF

v_gene: TRBV5-1
len: 17
j_gene: TRBJ2-3
d_gene: TRBD2
abundance: -
CDR3nt: TGCGCCAGCAGCTCGGGACTAGCGGGGGTCGGCACAGATACGCAGTATTTT
CDR3aa: CASSSGLAGVGTDTQYF

v_gene: TRBV6-1
len: 15
j_gene: TRBJ2-7
d_gene: -
abundance: -
CDR3nt: TGTGCCAGCCTCCCCCGGGCAGTCACACCCTACGAGCAGTACTTC
CDR3aa: CASLPRAVTPYEQYF

v_gene: TRBV11-3
len: 15
j_gene: TRBJ2-1
d_gene: TRBD2
abundance: many
CDR3nt: TGTGCCAGCAGCTTGGGGGGGGGGGATCGCAATGAGCAGTTCTTC
CDR3aa: CASSLGGGDRNEQFF

v_gene: TRBV6-1
len: 16
j_gene: TRBJ1-5
d_gene: -
abundance: few
CDR3nt: TGTGCCAGCAGTCCAATGTTTGACCCCTCTGGGCAGCCCCAGCATTTT
CDR3aa: CASSPMFDPSGQPQHF

v_gene: TRBV28
len: 14
j_gene: TRBJ2-2
d_gene: TRBD1
abundance: -
CDR3nt: TGTGCCAGCAGAGGCGGACAGGGGGCCGGGGAGCTGTTTTTT
CDR3aa: CASRGGQGAGELFF

v_gene: TRBV3-1
len: 18
j_gene: TRBJ2-2
d_gene: TRBD2
abundance: few
CDR3nt: TGTGCCAGCAGCCAAGGACGGACTAGCGGGACTAACACCGGGGAGCTGTTTTTT
CDR3aa: CASSQGRTSGTNTGELFF

v_gene: TRBV24-1
len: 18
j_gene: TRBJ2-1
d_gene: TRBD2
abundance: few
CDR3nt: TGTGCCACCAGTGATTTACTCCGGGGGGGGGGAGGGAACAATGAGCAGTTCTTC
CDR3aa: CATSDLLRGGGGNNEQFF

v_gene: TRBV5-1
len: 15
j_gene: TRBJ2-1
d_gene: TRBD2
abundance: -
CDR3nt: TGCGCCAGCAGCTTGCCTAGCGGGATGTACAATGAGCAGTTCTTC
CDR3aa: CASSLPSGMYNEQFF

v_gene: TRBV6-1
len: 15
j_gene: TRBJ2-7
d_gene: TRBD1
abundance: -
CDR3nt: TGTGCCAGCAGTAGTTCCGGGACAGGGACTTTCGAGCAGTACTTC
CDR3aa: CASSSSGTGTFEQYF

v_gene: TRBV6-5
len: 15
j_gene: TRBJ2-3
d_gene: -
abundance: -
CDR3nt: TGTGCCAGCAGTTACGAAGCCAGGGGGGTAGATACGCAGTATTTT
CDR3aa: CASSYEARGVDTQYF